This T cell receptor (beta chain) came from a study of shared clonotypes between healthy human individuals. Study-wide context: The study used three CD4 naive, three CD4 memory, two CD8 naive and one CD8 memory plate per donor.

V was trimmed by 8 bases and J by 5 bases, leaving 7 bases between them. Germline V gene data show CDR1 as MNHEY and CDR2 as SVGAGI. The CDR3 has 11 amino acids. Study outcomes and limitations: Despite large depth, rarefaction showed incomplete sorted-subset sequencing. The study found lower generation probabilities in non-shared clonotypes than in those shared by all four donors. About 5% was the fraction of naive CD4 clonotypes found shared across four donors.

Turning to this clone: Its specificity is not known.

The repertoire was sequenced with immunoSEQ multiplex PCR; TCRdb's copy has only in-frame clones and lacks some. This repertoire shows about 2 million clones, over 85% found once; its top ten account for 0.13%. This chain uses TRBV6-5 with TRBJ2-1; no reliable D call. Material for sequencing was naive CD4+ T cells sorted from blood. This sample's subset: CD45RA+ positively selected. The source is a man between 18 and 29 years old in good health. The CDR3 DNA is TGTGCCAGCCAGCGAAACAATGAGCAGTTCTTC. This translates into CASQRNNEQFF.